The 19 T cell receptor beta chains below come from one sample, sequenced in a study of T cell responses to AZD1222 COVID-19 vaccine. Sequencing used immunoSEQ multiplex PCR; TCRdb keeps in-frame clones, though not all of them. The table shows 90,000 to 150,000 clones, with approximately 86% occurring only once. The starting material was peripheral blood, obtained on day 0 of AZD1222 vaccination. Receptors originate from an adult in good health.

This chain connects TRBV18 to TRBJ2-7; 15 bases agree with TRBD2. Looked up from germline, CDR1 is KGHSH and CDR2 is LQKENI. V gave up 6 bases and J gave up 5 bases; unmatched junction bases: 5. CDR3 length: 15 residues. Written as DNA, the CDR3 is TGTGCCAGCTCGCGGACTAGCGGGAGGGTCAACGAGCAGTACTTC. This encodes CASSRTSGRVNEQYF.

The CDR3 region has the DNA TGCGCCAGCAGCTTGGAGGTCTCGAACACCGGGGAGCTGTTTTTT. It translates to CASSLEVSNTGELFF. This chain uses TRBV5-1 with TRBJ2-2; no reliable D call. Trimming shortened V by 0 bases and J by 0 bases, and 6 bases separated the two germline ends. The CDR3 has 15 residues. Per germline, CDR1 SGHRS and CDR2 YFSETQ.

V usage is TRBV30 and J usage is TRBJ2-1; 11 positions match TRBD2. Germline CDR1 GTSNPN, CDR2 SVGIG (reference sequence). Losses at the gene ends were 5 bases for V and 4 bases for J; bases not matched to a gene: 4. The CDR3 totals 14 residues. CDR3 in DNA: TGTGCCTGGGGAGGGACTAGCGGTTACAATGAGCAGTTCTTC. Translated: CAWGGTSGYNEQFF.

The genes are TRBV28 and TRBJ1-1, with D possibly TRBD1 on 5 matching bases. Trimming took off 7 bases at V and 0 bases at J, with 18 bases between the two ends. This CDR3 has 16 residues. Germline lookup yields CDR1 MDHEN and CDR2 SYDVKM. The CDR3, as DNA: TGTGCCAGCAACCCTGGGGCGGGAGGGTTGAACACTGAAGCTTTCTTT. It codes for CASNPGAGGLNTEAFF.

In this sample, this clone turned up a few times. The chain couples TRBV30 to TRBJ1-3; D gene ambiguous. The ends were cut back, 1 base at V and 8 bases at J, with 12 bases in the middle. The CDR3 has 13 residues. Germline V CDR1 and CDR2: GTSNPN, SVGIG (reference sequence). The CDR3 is CAWSDGRVDTIYF. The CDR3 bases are TGTGCCTGGAGTGATGGGAGGGTTGACACCATATATTTT. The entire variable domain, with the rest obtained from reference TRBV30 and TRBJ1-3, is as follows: SQTIHQWPATLVQPVGSPLSLECTVEGTSNPNLYWYRQAAGRGLQLLFYSVGIGQISSEVPQNLSASRPQDRQFILSSKKLLLSDSGFYLCAWSDGRVDTIYFGEGSWLTVV.

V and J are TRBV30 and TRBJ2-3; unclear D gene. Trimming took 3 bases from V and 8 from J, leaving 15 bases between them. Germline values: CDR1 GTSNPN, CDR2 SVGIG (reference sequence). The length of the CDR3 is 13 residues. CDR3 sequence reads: CAWSSPPPGTQYF. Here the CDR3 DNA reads TGTGCCTGGAGCTCCCCACCCCCGGGTACGCAGTATTTT.

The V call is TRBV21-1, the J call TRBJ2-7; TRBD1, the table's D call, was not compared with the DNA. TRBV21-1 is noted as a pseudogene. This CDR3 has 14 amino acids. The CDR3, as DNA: TGTGCCAGCAGCAAAGGGGCACGTTCCTACGAGCAGTACTTC. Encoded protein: CASSKGARSYEQYF.

The CDR3 spells CASSHVSGRAEDTQYF. The CDR3 DNA is TGTGCCAGCAGCCACGTGAGCGGGAGGGCAGAAGATACGCAGTATTTT. This chain joins TRBV5-4 and TRBJ2-3; 10 positions match TRBD2. The germline CDR1 and CDR2 sequences are SGHNT and YYREEE (reference sequence). With V trimmed by 4 bases and J by 5 bases, 10 bases remained unmatched. There are 16 residues in the CDR3. The variable domain in full, completed from reference TRBV5-4 and TRBJ2-3, reads ETGVTQSPTHLIKTRGQQVTLRCSSQSGHNTVSWYQQALGQGPQFIFQYYREEENGRGNFPPRFSGLQFPNYSSELNVNALELDDSALYLCASSHVSGRAEDTQYFGPGTRLTVL.

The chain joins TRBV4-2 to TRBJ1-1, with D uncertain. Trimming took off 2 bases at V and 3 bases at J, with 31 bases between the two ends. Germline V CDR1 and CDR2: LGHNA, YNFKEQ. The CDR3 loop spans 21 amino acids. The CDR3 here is CASSQKFTGGETAAGDTEAFF. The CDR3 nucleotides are TGTGCCAGCAGCCAAAAGTTCACGGGCGGGGAAACGGCCGCTGGCGACACTGAAGCTTTCTTT.

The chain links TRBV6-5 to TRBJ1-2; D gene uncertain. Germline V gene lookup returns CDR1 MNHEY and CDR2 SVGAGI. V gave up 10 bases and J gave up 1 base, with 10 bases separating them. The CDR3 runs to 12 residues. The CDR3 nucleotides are TGTGCCACTACGGACGGTAACTATGGCTACACCTTC. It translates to CATTDGNYGYTF.

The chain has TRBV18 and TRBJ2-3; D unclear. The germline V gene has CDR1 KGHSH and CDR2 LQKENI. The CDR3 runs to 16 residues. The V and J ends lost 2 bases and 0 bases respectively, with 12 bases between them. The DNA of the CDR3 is TGTGCCAGCTCACCAGGTCAAGGAGTTAGCACAGATACGCAGTATTTT. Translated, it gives CASSPGQGVSTDTQYF.

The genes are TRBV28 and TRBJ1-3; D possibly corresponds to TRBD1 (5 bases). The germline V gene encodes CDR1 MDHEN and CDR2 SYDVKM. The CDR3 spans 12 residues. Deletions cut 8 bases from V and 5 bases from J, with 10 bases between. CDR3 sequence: CASAQGRNTIYF. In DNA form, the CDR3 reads TGTGCCAGCGCCCAGGGAAGAAACACCATATATTTT.

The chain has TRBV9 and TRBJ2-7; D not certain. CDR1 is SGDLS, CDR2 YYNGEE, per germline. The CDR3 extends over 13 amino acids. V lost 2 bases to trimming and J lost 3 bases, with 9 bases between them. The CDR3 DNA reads TGTGCCAGCAGCGTTGGGGTATTCTACGAGCAGTACTTC. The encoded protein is CASSVGVFYEQYF.

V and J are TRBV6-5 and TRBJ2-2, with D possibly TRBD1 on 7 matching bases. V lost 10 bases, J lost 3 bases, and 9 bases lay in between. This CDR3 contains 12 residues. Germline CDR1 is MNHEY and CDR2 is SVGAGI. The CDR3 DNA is TGTGCCATCAGGGGGGACACCGGGGAGCTGTTTTTT. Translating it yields CAIRGDTGELFF.

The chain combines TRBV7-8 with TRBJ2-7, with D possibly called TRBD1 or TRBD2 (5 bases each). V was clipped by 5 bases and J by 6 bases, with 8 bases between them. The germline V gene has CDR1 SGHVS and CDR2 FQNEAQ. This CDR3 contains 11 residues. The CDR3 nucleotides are TGTGCCAGCAGCCCGGGACCCGAGCAGTACTTC. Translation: CASSPGPEQYF.

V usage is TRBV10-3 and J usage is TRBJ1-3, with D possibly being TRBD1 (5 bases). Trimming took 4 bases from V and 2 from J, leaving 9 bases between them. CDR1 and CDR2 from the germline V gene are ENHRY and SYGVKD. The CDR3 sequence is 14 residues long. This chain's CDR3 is CAISGGGTGNTIYF. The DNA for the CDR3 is TGTGCCATCAGTGGTGGGGGTACTGGAAACACCATATATTTT.

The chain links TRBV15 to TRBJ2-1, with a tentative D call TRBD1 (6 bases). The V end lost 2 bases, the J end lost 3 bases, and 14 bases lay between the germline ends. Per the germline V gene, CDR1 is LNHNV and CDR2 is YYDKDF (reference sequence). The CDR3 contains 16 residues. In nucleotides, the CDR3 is TGTGCCACCAGCAGATCTTCGGACAGATTCTACAATGAGCAGTTCTTC. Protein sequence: CATSRSSDRFYNEQFF.

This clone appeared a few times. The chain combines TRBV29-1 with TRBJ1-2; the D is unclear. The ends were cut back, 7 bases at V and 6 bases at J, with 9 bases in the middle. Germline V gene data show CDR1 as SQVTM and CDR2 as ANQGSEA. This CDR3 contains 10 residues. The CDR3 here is CSALQDGYTF. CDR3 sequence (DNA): TGCAGCGCCCTCCAGGATGGCTACACCTTC.

CDR3 sequence reads: CASSEVTQGKLRGGYGYTF. Here the CDR3 DNA reads TGTGCCAGCAGTGAGGTCACACAGGGGAAGTTAAGGGGCGGCTATGGCTACACCTTC. The chain joins TRBV6-1 to TRBJ1-2, with 7 bases lining up with TRBD1. V dropped 3 bases and J dropped 4; count of bases not matched to a gene: 20. The CDR3 contains 19 residues. Germline V gene lookup returns CDR1 MNHNS and CDR2 SASEGT.